The 21 T cell receptor beta chains presented below share a single source sample, sequenced in a study of cytomegalovirus exposure and HLA in healthy donors. The PCR contained 60 Vbeta and 13 Jbeta primers. The table came from immunoSEQ multiplex PCR; TCRdb's copy has only in-frame clones and leaves some out. The sample holds more than 200,000 clones, around 79% seen once. The specimen sequenced was PBMCs. The origin of the receptors is a girl aged 2 to 10 in good health and CMV-seronegative.

The rearrangement links TRBV5-1 to TRBJ1-3, with no clear D. There are 16 residues in the CDR3. Trimming left V 0 bases short and J 0 bases short, with 10 bases between. Germline V gene data show CDR1 as SGHRS and CDR2 as YFSETQ. The CDR3, as DNA: TGCGCCAGCAGCTTGGTGGCAGCGAGCTCTGGAAACACCATATATTTT. Amino acid sequence: CASSLVAASSGNTIYF.

The CDR3 loop is CASSPYSSGGLDTQYF. The DNA of the CDR3 is TGTGCCAGCAGCCCCTATTCTAGCGGGGGTCTAGATACGCAGTATTTT. The chain combines TRBV9 with TRBJ2-3; 10 nucleotides line up with TRBD2. The CDR3 is 16 amino acids. Germline-derived CDR1 and CDR2 are SGDLS and YYNGEE. Germline trimming cut 4 bases from V and 5 bases from J; bases unmatched to any gene: 10.

J is TRBJ2-2 and V is TRBV11-2; perhaps TRBD2 as D (5 bases). Trimming left V 3 bases short and J 2 bases short, with 7 bases between. The CDR3 is 14 residues long. Germline V gives CDR1 SGHAT, CDR2 FQNNGV. The CDR3 coding sequence is TGTGCCAGCAGCTTCACGGGAAACACCGGGGAGCTGTTTTTT. It encodes CASSFTGNTGELFF. The full variable domain, with the rest looked up from reference TRBV11-2 and TRBJ2-2, is EAGVAQSPRYKIIEKRQSVAFWCNPISGHATLYWYQQILGQGPKLLIQFQNNGVVDDSQLPKDRFSAERLKGVDSTLKIQPAKLEDSAVYLCASSFTGNTGELFFGEGSRLTVL.

In regard to this clone: Different DNA sequences within this sample yield the same CDR3. The CDR3, as DNA: TGTGCCAGCTCACCATTGGGACAGACCTACGAGCAGTACTTC. It codes for CASSPLGQTYEQYF. V usage is TRBV18 and J usage is TRBJ2-7; 7 bases line up with TRBD1. This CDR3 region has 14 residues. Germline trimming cut 2 bases from V and 2 bases from J; bases unmatched to any gene: 3. Germline V gene sequence: CDR1 KGHSH, CDR2 LQKENI.

The chain links TRBV10-3 to TRBJ2-3; D is perhaps TRBD2 (6 bases). V was pared by 9 bases and J by 4 bases, with 20 bases between. This CDR3 has 15 residues. Germline CDR1 is ENHRY and CDR2 is SYGVKD. In DNA, the CDR3 is TGTGCCATTACCGGAGGGTTTCTGACTTCAGATACGCAGTATTTT. This translates into CAITGGFLTSDTQYF.

Only a few counts were recorded for this clone. V and J are TRBV19 and TRBJ2-2; 14 bases match TRBD2. The CDR3 length is 18 residues. V gave up 2 bases and J gave up 2 bases; unmatched junction bases: 4. Germline CDR1 reads LNHDA; CDR2 reads SQIVND (reference sequence). The CDR3 sequence: CASSIRGLAGVNTGELFF. The CDR3, as DNA: TGTGCCAGTAGTATAAGGGGACTAGCGGGGGTTAACACCGGGGAGCTGTTTTTT. Filled out from reference TRBV19 and TRBJ2-2, the complete variable domain reads DGGITQSPKYLFRKEGQNVTLSCEQNLNHDAMYWYRQDPGQGLRLIYYSQIVNDFQKGDIAEGYSVSREKKESFPLTVTSAQKNPTAFYLCASSIRGLAGVNTGELFFGEGSRLTVL.

Here the CDR3 DNA reads TGCGCCAGCGGAAAGGGGGCCGGCACCGGGGAGCTGTTTTTT. Translated: CASGKGAGTGELFF. The genes are TRBV5-1 and TRBJ2-2, with 7 bases that match TRBD1. This CDR3 contains 14 residues. Germline V gives CDR1 SGHRS, CDR2 YFSETQ. With 7 bases clipped from V and 4 bases from J, the junction kept 7 bases outside the gene matches.

This sequence joins TRBV11-3 and TRBJ2-5; D is perhaps TRBD2 (6 bases). The germline V gene encodes CDR1 SGHNT and CDR2 YENEEA. The V end lost 1 base, the J end lost 5 bases, and 14 bases lay between the germline ends. The CDR3 totals 15 residues. The chain's CDR3 is CASSLGGARGETQYF. Here the CDR3 DNA reads TGTGCCAGCAGCTTAGGCGGGGCCCGCGGGGAGACCCAGTACTTC.

The chain carries TRBV2 and TRBJ1-2; D gene ambiguous. The V gene's germline CDR1 is SNHLY and CDR2 FYNNEI. The CDR3 covers 11 residues. The germline V and J ends were trimmed by 7 bases and 7 bases, with 10 bases remaining between them. The CDR3 region is CASTPLAGYTF. CDR3 coding DNA: TGTGCCAGCACCCCATTAGCTGGCTACACCTTC.

This chain links TRBV5-5 with TRBJ1-1; tentatively, D is TRBD1 (5 bases). V was trimmed by 2 bases and J by 4 bases, leaving 15 bases between them. The CDR3 is 15 amino acids. The V gene's germline CDR1 is SGHKS and CDR2 YYEKEE (reference sequence). The CDR3 DNA follows: TGTGCCAGCAGCTTTTCGTTACAGGAGAGCACTGAAGCTTTCTTT. Its protein is CASSFSLQESTEAFF.

The chain links TRBV25-1 to TRBJ2-3; TRBD2 agrees at 8 bases. There are 16 residues in the CDR3. The germline gives CDR1 MGHDK, CDR2 SYGVNS. Trimming cost V 1 base and J 1 base; bases outside gene matches: 4. CDR3 bases: TGTGCCAGCAGTGAATCTGCGGGGGGACGCACAGATACGCAGTATTTT. It codes for CASSESAGGRTDTQYF.

The J gene is TRBJ2-1, the V gene TRBV10-1; perhaps TRBD1 as D (6 bases). Trimming took off 5 bases at V and 4 bases at J, with 12 bases between the two ends. CDR1 and CDR2 from the germline V gene are WNHNN and SYGVQD (reference sequence). The CDR3 has 14 residues. Here the CDR3 reads CASSLGTPYNEQFF. The CDR3 DNA reads TGCGCCAGCAGTCTCGGGACACCGTACAATGAGCAGTTCTTC.

CDR3 region: CASSWTSGRFNEQFF. The CDR3 DNA reads TGTGCCAGCAGTTGGACTAGCGGGAGGTTCAATGAGCAGTTCTTC. V is TRBV6-5 and J is TRBJ2-1, with TRBD2 matching over 14 bases. V was clipped by 4 bases and J by 6 bases; unmatched bases: 2. This CDR3 comprises 15 residues. From germline, CDR1 is MNHEY and CDR2 SVGAGI.

J is TRBJ2-2 and V is TRBV2; tentative D call: TRBD2 (6 bases). Germline CDR1 reads SNHLY; CDR2 reads FYNNEI. Trimming took off 11 bases at V and 5 bases at J, with 18 bases between the two ends. This CDR3 comprises 14 residues. DNA of the CDR3: TGTGCCTGCAAAAGGACTACCGATACCGGGGAGCTGTTTTTT. Its translation is CACKRTTDTGELFF.

The CDR3 sequence: CASSETGTSGADTQYF. Written as DNA, the CDR3 is TGTGCCAGCAGTGAGACCGGGACTAGCGGTGCAGATACGCAGTATTTT. The V and J genes are TRBV6-1 and TRBJ2-3; 11 nucleotides match TRBD2. Germline trimming cut 3 bases from V and 4 bases from J; bases unmatched to any gene: 6. In germline, CDR1 is MNHNS, CDR2 SASEGT. This CDR3 region has 16 residues.

The chain recombines TRBV27 with TRBJ1-1, with 12 bases matching TRBD1. Germline V gene lookup returns CDR1 MNHEY and CDR2 SMNVEV (reference sequence). The CDR3 sequence is 17 residues long. V trimming: 6 bases; J trimming: 4 bases; junction bases outside the gene matches: 12. The CDR3 DNA is TGTGCCAGCAGCCTCGCCGGGACAGGGGGCGAGGGCACTGAAGCTTTCTTT. Translating gives CASSLAGTGGEGTEAFF.

The gene calls are TRBV6-5 and TRBJ2-4, with 7 bases that match TRBD1. The J call is in doubt because the DNA end fits TRBJ1-2 better. CDR3 length: 12 residues. The germline V gene has CDR1 MNHEY and CDR2 SVGAGI. The CDR3 loop reads CASSPNRDSYTF. The CDR3 coding sequence is TGTGCCAGCAGCCCCAACCGGGACAGTTACACCTTC.

The chain has TRBV27 and TRBJ2-1; possible D gene TRBD2, 6 bases. V was shortened by 3 bases and J by 7 bases, with 10 bases between the two germline ends. CDR3 size: 13 residues. Germline V gene sequence: CDR1 MNHEY, CDR2 SMNVEV (reference sequence). The CDR3 nucleotides read TGTGCCAGCAGTTTGGAGGGTTGGAATGAGCAGTTCTTC. Amino acids: CASSLEGWNEQFF.

The chain uses TRBV25-1 and TRBJ2-7; 9 bases are a match to TRBD1. This CDR3 contains 15 residues. The germline V gene has CDR1 MGHDK and CDR2 SYGVNS. V lost 2 bases to trimming and J lost 6 bases; unmatched junction nucleotides: 8. CDR3 sequence reads: CASSEPGTGWTEQYF. The CDR3 DNA is TGTGCCAGCAGTGAACCCGGGACAGGGTGGACCGAGCAGTACTTC.

The chain couples TRBV4-2 to TRBJ1-2, with D hard to call. The V gene's germline CDR1 is LGHNA and CDR2 YNFKEQ. Trimming took off 2 bases at V and 3 bases at J, with 10 bases between the two ends. The CDR3 loop spans 14 amino acids. The CDR3 sequence is CASSQPEAYYGYTF. The CDR3 DNA reads TGTGCCAGCAGCCAACCGGAGGCGTACTATGGCTACACCTTC.

The chain employs TRBV7-9 and TRBJ1-5, with D possibly TRBD1 on 5 matching bases. There are 17 residues in the CDR3. Looked up from germline, CDR1 is SEHNR and CDR2 is FQNEAQ (reference sequence). V was clipped by 1 base and J by 2 bases, with 15 bases between them. The DNA of the CDR3 is TGTGCCAGCAGCTTAGTGGCGGGCGCGGGGGGCAATCAGCCCCAGCATTTT. Amino acids: CASSLVAGAGGNQPQHF.